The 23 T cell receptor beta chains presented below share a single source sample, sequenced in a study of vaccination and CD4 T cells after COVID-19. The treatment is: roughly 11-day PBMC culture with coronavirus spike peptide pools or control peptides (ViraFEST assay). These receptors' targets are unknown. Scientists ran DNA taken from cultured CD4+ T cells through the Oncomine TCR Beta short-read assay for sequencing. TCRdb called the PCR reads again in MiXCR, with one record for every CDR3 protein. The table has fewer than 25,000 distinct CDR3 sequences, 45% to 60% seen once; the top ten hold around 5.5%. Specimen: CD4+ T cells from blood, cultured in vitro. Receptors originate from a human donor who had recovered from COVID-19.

CDR3: CASSRAGRANTGELFF. The CDR3 region has the DNA TGTGCCAGCAGTCGAGCTGGAAGGGCCAACACCGGGGAGCTGTTTTTT. The rearrangement joins TRBV28 to TRBJ2-2; D call uncertain. The germline gives CDR1 MDHEN, CDR2 SYDVKM. Trimming cost V 5 bases and J 2 bases, with 15 bases left between them. This CDR3 region has 16 residues. The full variable domain, rest sourced from reference TRBV28 and TRBJ2-2, is DVKVTQSSRYLVKRTGEKVFLECVQDMDHENMFWYRQDPGLGLRLIYFSYDVKMKEKGDIPEGYSVSREKKERFSLILESASTNQTSMYLCASSRAGRANTGELFFGEGSRLTVL.

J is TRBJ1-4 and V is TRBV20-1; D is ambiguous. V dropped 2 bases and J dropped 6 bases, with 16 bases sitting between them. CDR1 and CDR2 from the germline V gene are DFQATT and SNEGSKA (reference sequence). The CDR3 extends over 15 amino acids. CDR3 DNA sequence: TGCAGTGCTAGACCCCCCTTGGCGGAGCATGAAAAACTGTTTTTT. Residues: CSARPPLAEHEKLFF.

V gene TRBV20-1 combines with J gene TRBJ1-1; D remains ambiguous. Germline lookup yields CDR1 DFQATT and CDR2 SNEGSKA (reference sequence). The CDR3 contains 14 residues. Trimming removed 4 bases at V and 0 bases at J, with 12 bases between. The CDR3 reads CSANWPGMNTEAFF. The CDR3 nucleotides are TGCAGTGCTAATTGGCCGGGCATGAACACTGAAGCTTTCTTT.

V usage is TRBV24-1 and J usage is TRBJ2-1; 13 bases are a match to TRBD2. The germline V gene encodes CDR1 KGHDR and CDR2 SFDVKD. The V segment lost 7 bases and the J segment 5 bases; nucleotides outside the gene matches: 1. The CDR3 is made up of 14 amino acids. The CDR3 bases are TGTGCCACCAGGGGGACTAGCGGGAACAATGAGCAGTTCTTC. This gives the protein CATRGTSGNNEQFF.

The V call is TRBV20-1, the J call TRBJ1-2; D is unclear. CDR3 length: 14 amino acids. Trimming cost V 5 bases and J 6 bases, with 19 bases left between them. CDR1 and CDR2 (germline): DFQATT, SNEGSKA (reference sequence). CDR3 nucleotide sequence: TGCAGTGCTGTAATCCAGGCGTCGGGAAATGGCTACACCTTC. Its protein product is CSAVIQASGNGYTF.

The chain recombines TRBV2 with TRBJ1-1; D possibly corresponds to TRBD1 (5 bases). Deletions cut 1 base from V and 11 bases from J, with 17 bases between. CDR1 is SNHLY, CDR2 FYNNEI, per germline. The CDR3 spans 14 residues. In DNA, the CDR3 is TGTGCCAGCAGTGAAGATGTAGGGACTGGTGGGGCTTTCTTT. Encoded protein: CASSEDVGTGGAFF.

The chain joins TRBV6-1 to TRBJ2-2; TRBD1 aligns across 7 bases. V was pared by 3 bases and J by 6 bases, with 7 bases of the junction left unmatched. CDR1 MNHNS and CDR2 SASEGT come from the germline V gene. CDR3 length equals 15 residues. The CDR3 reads CASSDWAGGAGELFF. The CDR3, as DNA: TGTGCCAGCAGTGATTGGGCAGGGGGAGCCGGGGAGCTGTTTTTT.

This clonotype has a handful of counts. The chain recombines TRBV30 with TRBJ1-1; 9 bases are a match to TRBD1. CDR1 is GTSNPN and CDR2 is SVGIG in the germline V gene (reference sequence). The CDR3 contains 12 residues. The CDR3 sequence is CARGQGDTEAFF. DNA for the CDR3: TGTGCGCGGGGACAGGGCGACACTGAAGCTTTCTTT.

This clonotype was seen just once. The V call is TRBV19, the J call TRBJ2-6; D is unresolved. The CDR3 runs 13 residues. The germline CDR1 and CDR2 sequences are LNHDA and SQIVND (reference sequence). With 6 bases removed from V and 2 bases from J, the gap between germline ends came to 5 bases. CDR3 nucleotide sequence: TGTGCCAGTAGCAACGCTGGGGCCAACGTCCTGACTTTC. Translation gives CASSNAGANVLTF.

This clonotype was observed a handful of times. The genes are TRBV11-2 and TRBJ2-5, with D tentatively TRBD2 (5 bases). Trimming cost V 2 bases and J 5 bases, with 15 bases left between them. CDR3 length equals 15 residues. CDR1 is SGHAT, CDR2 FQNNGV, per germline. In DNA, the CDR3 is TGTGCCAGCAGCTTAACGCTAGCCGGATACGAGACCCAGTACTTC. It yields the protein CASSLTLAGYETQYF.

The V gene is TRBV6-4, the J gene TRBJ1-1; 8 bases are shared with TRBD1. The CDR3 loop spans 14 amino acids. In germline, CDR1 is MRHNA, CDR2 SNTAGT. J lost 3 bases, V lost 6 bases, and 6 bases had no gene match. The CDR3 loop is CASRAGGRDTEAFF. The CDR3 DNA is TGTGCCAGCAGGGCAGGGGGCAGGGACACTGAAGCTTTCTTT.

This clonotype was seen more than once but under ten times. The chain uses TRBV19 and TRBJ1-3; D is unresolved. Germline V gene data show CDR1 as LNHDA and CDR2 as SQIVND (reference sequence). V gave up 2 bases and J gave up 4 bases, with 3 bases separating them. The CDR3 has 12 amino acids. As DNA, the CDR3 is TGTGCCAGTAGTATACGAGGAAACACCATATATTTT. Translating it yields CASSIRGNTIYF.

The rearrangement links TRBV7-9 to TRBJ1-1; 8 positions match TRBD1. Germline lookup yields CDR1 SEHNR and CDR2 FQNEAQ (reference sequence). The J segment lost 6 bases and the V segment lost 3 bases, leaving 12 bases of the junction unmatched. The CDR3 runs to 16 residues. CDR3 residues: CASSFRQGNPIAEAFF. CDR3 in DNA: TGTGCCAGCAGCTTTAGACAGGGGAATCCAATAGCTGAAGCTTTCTTT. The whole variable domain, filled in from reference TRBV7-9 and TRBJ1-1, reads DTGVSQNPRHKITKRGQNVTFRCDPISEHNRLYWYRQTLGQGPEFLTYFQNEAQLEKSRLLSDRFSAERPKGSFSTLEIQRTEQGDSAMYLCASSFRQGNPIAEAFFGQGTRLTVV.

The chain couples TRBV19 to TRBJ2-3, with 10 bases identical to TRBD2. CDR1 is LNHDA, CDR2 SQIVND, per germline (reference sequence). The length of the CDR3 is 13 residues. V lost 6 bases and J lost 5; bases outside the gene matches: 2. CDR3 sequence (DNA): TGTGCCAGTAGGCTAGCGGGAGTAGATACGCAGTATTTT. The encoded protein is CASRLAGVDTQYF.

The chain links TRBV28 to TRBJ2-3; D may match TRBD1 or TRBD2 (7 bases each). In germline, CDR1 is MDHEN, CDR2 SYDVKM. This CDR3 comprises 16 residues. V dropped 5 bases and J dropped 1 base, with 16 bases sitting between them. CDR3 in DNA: TGTGCCAGCAGTCCACAGGGGAGGGGCGGCACAGATACGCAGTATTTT. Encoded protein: CASSPQGRGGTDTQYF.

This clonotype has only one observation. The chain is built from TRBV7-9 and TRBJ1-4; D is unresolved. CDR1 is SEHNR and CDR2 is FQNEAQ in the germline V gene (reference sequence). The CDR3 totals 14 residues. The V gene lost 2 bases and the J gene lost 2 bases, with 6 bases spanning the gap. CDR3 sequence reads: CASSLRWTNEKLFF. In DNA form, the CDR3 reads TGTGCCAGCAGCTTAAGGTGGACTAATGAAAAACTGTTTTTT. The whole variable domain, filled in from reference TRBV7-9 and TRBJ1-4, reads DTGVSQNPRHKITKRGQNVTFRCDPISEHNRLYWYRQTLGQGPEFLTYFQNEAQLEKSRLLSDRFSAERPKGSFSTLEIQRTEQGDSAMYLCASSLRWTNEKLFFGSGTQLSVL.

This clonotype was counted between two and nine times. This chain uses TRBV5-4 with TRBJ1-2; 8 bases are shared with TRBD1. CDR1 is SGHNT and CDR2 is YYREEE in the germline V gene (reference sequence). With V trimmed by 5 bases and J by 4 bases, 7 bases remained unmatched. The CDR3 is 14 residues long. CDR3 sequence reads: CASSQQGEIYGYTF. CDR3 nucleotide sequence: TGTGCCAGCAGTCAACAGGGGGAGATCTATGGCTACACCTTC.

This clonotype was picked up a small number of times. The CDR3 coding sequence is TGTGCCAGCAGGGACCGGGACAGATATCAGCCCCAGCATTTT. Protein sequence: CASRDRDRYQPQHF. The V and J genes are TRBV6-1 and TRBJ1-5, with 7 nucleotides matching TRBD1. CDR1 is MNHNS and CDR2 is SASEGT in the germline V gene. V lost 6 bases, J lost 5 bases, and 7 bases stayed unmatched. The CDR3 length is 14 residues.

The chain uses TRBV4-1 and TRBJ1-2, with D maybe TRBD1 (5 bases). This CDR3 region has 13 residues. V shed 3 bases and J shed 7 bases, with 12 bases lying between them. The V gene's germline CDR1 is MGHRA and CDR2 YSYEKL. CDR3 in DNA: TGCGCCAGCAGCCAGGGGGAGGGGAGTGGCTACACCTTC. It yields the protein CASSQGEGSGYTF.

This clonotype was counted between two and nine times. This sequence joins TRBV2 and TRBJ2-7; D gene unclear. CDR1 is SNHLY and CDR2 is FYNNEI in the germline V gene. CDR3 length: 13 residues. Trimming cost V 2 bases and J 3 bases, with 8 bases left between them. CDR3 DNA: TGTGCCAGCAGTGAACCTCCTGTCTACGAGCAGTACTTC. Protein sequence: CASSEPPVYEQYF.

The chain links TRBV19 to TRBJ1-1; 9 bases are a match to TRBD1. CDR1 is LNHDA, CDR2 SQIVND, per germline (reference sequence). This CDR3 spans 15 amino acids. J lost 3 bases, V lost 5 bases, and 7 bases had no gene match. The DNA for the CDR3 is TGTGCCAGTAGTCCCATACAGGGGGCCGACACTGAAGCTTTCTTT. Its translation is CASSPIQGADTEAFF.

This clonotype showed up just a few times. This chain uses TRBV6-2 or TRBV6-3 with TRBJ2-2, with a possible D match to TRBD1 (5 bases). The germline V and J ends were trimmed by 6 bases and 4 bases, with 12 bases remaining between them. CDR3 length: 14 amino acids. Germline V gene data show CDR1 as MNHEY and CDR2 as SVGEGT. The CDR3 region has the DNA TGTGCCAGCAGCCAAGGGGTCGTCACCGGGGAGCTGTTTTTT. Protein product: CASSQGVVTGELFF.

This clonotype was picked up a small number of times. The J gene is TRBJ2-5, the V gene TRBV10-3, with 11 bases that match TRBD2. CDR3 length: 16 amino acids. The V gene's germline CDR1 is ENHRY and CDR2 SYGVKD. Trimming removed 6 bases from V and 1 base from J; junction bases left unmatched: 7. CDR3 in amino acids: CAIRTETSGTQETQYF. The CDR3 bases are TGTGCCATCAGGACGGAGACTAGCGGGACCCAAGAGACCCAGTACTTC.